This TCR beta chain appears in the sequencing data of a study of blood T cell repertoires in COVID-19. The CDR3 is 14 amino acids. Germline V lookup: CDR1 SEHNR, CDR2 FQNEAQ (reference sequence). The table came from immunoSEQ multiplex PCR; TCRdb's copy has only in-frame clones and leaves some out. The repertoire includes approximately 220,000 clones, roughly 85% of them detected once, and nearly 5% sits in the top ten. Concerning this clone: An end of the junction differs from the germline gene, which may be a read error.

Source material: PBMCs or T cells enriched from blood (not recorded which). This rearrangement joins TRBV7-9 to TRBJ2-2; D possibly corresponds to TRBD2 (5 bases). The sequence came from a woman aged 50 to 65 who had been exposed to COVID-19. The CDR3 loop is CASSLAWTPGELFF. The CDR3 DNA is TGTGCCAGCAGCTTAGCTTGGACTCCCGGTGAGCTGTTTTTT.